Included here is one TCR beta chain sequence, with context. This sample stems from a study of blood T cell repertoires in COVID-19. Enrolled during active infection, Seattle patients were then followed longitudinally. The CDR3 sequence is 16 residues long. V trimming: 2 bases; J trimming: 0 bases; junction bases outside the gene matches: 3. The V gene's germline CDR1 is MDHEN and CDR2 SYDVKM. Authors' processing steps: Researchers report that nucleated cell counts were estimated from reference gene primer amplification. Clones were read by immunoSEQ multiplex PCR, and TCRdb kept only the in-frame ones, dropping some. V and J calls and clone size are as listed in that table; D and trimming were resolved from the DNA. Of over 150,000 clones listed, around nine tenths are singletons.

The material sequenced was peripheral blood. This chain links TRBV28 with TRBJ1-4; 7 bases are a match to TRBD1. This TCR was sampled from a man aged 55 to 69 with COVID-19, enrolled during active disease. CDR3 bases: TGTGCCAGCAGTTTAGGCGGGACAGCAACTAATGAAAAACTGTTTTTT. The encoded protein is CASSLGGTATNEKLFF.